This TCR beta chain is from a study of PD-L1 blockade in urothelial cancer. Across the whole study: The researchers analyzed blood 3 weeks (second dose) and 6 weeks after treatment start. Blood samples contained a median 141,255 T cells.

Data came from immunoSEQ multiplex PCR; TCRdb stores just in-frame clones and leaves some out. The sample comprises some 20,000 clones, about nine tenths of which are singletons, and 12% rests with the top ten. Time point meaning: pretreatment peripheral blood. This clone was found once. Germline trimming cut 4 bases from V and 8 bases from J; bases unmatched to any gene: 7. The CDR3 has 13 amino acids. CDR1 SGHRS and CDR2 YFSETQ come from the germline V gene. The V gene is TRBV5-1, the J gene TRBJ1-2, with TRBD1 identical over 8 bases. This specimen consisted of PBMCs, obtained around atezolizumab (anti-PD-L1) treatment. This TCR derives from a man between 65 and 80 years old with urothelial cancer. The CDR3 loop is CASSPDRDGGYTF. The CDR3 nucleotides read TGCGCCAGCAGCCCGGACAGGGATGGGGGCTACACCTTC.